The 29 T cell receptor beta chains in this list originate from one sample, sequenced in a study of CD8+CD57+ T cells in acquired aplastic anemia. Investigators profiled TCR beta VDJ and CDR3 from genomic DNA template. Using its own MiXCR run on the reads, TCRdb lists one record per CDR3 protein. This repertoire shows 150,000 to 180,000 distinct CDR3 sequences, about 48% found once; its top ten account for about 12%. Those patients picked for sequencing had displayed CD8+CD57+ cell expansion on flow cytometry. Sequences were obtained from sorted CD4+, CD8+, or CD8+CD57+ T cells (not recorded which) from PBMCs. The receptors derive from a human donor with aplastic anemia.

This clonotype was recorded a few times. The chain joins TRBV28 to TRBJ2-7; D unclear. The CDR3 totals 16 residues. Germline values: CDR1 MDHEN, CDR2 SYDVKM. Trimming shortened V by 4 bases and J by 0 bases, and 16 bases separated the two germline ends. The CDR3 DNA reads TGTGCCAGCAGTTCCCTACTGCAGTTACACTCCTACGAGCAGTACTTC. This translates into CASSSLLQLHSYEQYF. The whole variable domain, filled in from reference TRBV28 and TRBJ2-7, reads DVKVTQSSRYLVKRTGEKVFLECVQDMDHENMFWYRQDPGLGLRLIYFSYDVKMKEKGDIPEGYSVSREKKERFSLILESASTNQTSMYLCASSSLLQLHSYEQYFGPGTRLTVT.

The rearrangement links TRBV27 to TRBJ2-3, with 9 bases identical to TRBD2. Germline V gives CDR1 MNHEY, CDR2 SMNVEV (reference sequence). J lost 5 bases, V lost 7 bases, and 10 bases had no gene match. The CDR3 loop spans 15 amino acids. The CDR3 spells CASTTKRGALDTQYF. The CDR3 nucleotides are TGTGCCAGCACGACCAAGCGGGGGGCCCTAGATACGCAGTATTTT.

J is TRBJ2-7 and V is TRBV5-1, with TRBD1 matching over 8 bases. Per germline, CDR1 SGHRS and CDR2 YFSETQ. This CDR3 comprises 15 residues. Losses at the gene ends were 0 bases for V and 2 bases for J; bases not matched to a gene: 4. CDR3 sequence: CASSLAEQGAYEQYF. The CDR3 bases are TGCGCCAGCAGCTTGGCGGAACAGGGGGCCTACGAGCAGTACTTC.

The CDR3 DNA sequence: TGTGCCAGCAGTCGGACTAGCTTCGGGTTTACGCAGTATTTT. As protein: CASSRTSFGFTQYF. The genes are TRBV6-4 and TRBJ2-3, with 8 bases identical to TRBD2. There are 14 residues in the CDR3. CDR1 MRHNA and CDR2 SNTAGT come from the germline V gene. The V gene end was trimmed by 5 bases and the J gene end by 8 bases; junction bases not matched to a gene: 9.

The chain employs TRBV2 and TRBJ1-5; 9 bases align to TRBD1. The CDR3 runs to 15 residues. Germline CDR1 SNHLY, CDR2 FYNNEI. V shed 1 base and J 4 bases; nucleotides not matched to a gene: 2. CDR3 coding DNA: TGTGCCAGCAGTGAAGGGACAGGGGAGAATCAGCCCCAGCATTTT. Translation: CASSEGTGENQPQHF.

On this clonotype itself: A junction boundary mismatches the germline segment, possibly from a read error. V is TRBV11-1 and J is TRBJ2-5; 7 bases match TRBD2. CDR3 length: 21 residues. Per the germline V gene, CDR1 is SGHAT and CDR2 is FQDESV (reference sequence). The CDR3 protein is CASGAGDENGGGTNAEETRYF. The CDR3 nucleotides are TGTGCCAGCGGAGCTGGTGACGAAAACGGCGGCGGGACTAATGCCGAAGAGACCCGGTACTTC.

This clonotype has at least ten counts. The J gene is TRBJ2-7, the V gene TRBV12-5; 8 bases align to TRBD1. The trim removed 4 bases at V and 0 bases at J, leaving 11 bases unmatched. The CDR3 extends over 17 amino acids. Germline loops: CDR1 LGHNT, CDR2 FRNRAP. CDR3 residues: CASGSSVADRASYEQYF. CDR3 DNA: TGTGCTAGTGGTTCCTCGGTCGCGGACAGGGCCTCCTACGAGCAGTACTTC.

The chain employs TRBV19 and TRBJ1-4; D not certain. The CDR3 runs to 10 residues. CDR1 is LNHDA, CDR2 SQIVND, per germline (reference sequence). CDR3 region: CVSGWEKLFF. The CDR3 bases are TGTGTGAGTGGATGGGAAAAACTGTTTTTT.

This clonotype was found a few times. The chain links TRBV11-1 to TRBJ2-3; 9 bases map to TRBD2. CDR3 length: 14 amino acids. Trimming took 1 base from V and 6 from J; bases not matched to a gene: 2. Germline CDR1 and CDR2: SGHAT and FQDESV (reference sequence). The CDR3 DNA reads TGTGCCAGCAGCTTAGTAGCGGGGGCGGATACGCAGTATTTT. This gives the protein CASSLVAGADTQYF.

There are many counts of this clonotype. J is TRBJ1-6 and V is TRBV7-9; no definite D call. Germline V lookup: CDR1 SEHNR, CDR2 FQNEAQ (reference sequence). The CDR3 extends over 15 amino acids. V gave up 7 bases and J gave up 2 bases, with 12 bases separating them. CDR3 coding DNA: TGTGCCAGCACCCCGACGGGGACCTATAATTCACCCCTCCACTTT. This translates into CASTPTGTYNSPLHF.

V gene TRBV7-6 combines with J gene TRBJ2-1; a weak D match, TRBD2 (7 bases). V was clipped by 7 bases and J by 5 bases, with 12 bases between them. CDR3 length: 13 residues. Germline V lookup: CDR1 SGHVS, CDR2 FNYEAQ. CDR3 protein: CASNEGGDNEQFF. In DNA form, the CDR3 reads TGTGCCAGCAACGAAGGGGGGGACAATGAGCAGTTCTTC.

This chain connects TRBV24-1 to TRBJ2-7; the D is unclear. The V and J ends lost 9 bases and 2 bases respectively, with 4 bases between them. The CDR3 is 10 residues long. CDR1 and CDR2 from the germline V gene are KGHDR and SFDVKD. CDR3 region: CATPAYEQYF. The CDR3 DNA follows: TGTGCCACCCCGGCCTACGAGCAGTACTTC.

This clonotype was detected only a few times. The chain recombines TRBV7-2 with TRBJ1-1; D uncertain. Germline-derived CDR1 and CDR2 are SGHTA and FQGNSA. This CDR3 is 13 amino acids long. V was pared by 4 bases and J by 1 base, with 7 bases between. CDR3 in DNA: TGTGCCAGCAGCTATACAGAGAACACTGAAGCTTTCTTT. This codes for CASSYTENTEAFF.

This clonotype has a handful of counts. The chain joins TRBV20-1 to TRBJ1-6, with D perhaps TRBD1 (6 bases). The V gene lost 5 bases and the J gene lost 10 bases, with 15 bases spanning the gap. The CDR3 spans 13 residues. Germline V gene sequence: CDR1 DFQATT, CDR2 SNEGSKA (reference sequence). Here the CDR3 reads CSAWHGGSSPLHF. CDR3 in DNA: TGCAGTGCTTGGCATGGGGGCTCCTCACCCCTCCACTTT.

CDR3 coding DNA: TGCAGCGTACCGGGTCCTTACAACACTGAAGCTTTCTTT. Residues: CSVPGPYNTEAFF. This chain uses TRBV29-1 with TRBJ1-1; D not certain. The CDR3 extends over 13 amino acids. Germline CDR1 reads SQVTM; CDR2 reads ANQGSEA. V lost 6 bases, J lost 2 bases, and 13 bases lay in between.

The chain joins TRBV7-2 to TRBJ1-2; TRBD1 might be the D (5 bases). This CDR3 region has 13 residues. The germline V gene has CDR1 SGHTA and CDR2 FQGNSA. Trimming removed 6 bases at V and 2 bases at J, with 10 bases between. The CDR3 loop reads CASRAQGNYGYTF. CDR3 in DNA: TGTGCCAGCAGGGCCCAGGGAAACTATGGCTACACCTTC.

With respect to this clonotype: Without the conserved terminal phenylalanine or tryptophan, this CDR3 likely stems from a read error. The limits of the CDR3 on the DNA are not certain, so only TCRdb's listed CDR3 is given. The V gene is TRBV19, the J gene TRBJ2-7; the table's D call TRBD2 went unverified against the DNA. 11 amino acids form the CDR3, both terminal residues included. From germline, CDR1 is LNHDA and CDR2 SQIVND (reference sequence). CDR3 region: CASSPLRTMDT.

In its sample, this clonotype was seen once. In DNA form, the CDR3 reads TGCAGTGCTCATTATCCACCCGAGCAGTACTTC. Residues: CSAHYPPEQYF. This chain joins TRBV20-1 and TRBJ2-7, with D hard to call. CDR1 DFQATT and CDR2 SNEGSKA come from the germline V gene (reference sequence). Deletions cut 5 bases from V and 6 bases from J, with 11 bases between. The CDR3 covers 11 residues.

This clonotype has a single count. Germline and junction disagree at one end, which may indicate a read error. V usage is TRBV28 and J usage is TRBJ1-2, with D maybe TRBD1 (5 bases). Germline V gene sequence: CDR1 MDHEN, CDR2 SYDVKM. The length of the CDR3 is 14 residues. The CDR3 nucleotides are TGTGCCTGCAGTTGGGACGGGAGTATACTTGGCTACACCTTC. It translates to CACSWDGSILGYTF.

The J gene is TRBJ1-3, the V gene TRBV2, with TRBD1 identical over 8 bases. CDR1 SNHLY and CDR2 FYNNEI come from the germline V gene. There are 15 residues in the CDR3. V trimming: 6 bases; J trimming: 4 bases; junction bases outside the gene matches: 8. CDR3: CASSGDRGKGNTIYF. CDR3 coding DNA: TGTGCCAGCAGCGGCGACAGGGGAAAGGGAAACACCATATATTTT.

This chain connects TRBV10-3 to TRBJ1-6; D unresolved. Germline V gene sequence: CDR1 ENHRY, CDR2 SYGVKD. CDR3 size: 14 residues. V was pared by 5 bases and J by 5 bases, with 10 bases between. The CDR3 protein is CAISMTQNNSPLHF. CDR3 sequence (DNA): TGTGCCATCAGTATGACACAAAATAATTCACCCCTCCACTTT.

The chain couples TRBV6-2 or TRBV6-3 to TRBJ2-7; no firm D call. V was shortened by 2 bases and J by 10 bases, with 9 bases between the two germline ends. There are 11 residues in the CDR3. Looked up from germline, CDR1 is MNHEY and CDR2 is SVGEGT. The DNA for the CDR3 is TGTGCCAGCAGTTACGGGGATCCTCAGTACTTC. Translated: CASSYGDPQYF.

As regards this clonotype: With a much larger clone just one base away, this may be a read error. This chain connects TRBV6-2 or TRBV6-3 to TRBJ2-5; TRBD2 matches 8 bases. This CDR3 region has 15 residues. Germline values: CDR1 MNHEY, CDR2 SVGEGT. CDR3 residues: CAGSYGGGPQETQYF. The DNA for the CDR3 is TGTGCCGGCAGTTACGGCGGGGGGCCCCAAGAGACCCAGTACTTC.

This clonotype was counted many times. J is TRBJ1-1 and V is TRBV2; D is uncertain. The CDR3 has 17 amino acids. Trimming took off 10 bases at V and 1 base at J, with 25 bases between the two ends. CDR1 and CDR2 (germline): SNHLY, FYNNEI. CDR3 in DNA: TGTGCCACCGGTCGAGTTCAGGTCTTTAACCCGAACACTGAAGCTTTCTTT. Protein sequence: CATGRVQVFNPNTEAFF.

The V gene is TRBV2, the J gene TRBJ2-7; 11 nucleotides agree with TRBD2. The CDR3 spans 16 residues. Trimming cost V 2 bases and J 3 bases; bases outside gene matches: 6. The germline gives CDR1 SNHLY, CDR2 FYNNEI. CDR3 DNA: TGTGCCAGCAGTGAATTTGTTGGGACTAGCGGCTACGAGCAGTACTTC. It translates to CASSEFVGTSGYEQYF.

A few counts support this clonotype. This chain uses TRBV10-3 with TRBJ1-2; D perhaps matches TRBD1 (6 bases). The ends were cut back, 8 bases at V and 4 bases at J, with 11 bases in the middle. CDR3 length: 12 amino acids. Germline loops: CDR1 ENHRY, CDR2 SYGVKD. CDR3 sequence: CAIGGQTYGYTF. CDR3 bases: TGTGCCATCGGTGGACAGACCTATGGCTACACCTTC.

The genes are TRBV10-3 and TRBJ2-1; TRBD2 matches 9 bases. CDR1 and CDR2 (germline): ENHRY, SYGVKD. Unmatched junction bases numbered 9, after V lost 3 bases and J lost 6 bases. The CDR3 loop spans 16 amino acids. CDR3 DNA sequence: TGTGCCATCAGTGACCGTCAGCGGGGGGTGTCCAATGAGCAGTTCTTC. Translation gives CAISDRQRGVSNEQFF.

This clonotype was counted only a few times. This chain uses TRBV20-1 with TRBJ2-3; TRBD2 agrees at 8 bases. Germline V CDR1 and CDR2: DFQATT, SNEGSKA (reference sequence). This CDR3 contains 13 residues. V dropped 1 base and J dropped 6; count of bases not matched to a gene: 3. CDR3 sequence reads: CSARAGGPDTQYF. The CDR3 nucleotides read TGCAGTGCTAGAGCGGGGGGGCCGGATACGCAGTATTTT.

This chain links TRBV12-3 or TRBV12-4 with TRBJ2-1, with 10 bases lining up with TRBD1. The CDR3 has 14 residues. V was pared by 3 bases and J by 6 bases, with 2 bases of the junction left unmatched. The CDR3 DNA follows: TGTGCCAGCAGTTTTGGACAGGGGGTCAATGAGCAGTTCTTC. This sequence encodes CASSFGQGVNEQFF.